The rows below give T cell receptor beta chains drawn from one sample of a study of cytomegalovirus exposure and HLA in healthy donors. Data came from immunoSEQ multiplex PCR; TCRdb stores just in-frame clones and leaves some out. Seen here are about 64,000 clones, 85% to 95% observed once, and the top ten hold 5.8%. The sequenced material came from PBMCs. The source of these receptors is a woman under 30 in good health and CMV-seropositive. CDR3s include the opening cysteine and the closing phenylalanine or tryptophan. The D gene is left open where the match is weak. Some rows mark clone size as missing; the rest say once, few, many or name a class of expanded clone.

d_gene	abundance	v_gene	j_gene	CDR3aa	CDR3nt
TRBD1	NA	TRBV29-1	TRBJ2-7	CSVDPGGRREQYF	TGCAGCGTTGATCCAGGGGGTCGTAGGGAGCAGTACTTC
NA	NA	TRBV9	TRBJ2-5	CASSPTLSSRETQYF	TGTGCCAGCAGCCCGACTCTCAGTAGTCGAGAGACCCAGTACTTC
TRBD1	NA	TRBV13	TRBJ2-5	CASSLDPRQGGETQYF	TGTGCCAGCAGCTTAGACCCGAGACAGGGCGGAGAGACCCAGTACTTC
TRBD1	NA	TRBV15	TRBJ1-2	CATSLRDRRAANYGYTF	TGTGCCACCAGCTTAAGGGACAGGCGAGCTGCTAACTATGGCTACACCTTC
TRBD1	NA	TRBV30	TRBJ1-4	CAWSFGTGNEKLFF	TGTGCCTGGAGTTTCGGGACAGGGAACGAAAAACTGTTTTTT
NA	NA	TRBV23-1	TRBJ1-2	CASSQSGGQGYTF	TGCGCCAGCAGTCAATCGGGGGGGCAGGGCTACACCTTC
NA	NA	TRBV7-6	TRBJ2-3	CASSRRRAGVQNTQYF	TGTGCCAGCAGCCGCAGAAGGGCAGGGGTACAAAATACGCAGTATTTT
TRBD1	NA	TRBV6-1	TRBJ1-5	CASSARDRTSPQHF	TGTGCCAGCAGTGCCCGGGACAGGACTTCTCCCCAGCATTTT
NA	NA	TRBV11-2	TRBJ2-7	CASSLANYEQYF	TGTGCCAGCAGCTTAGCCAACTACGAGCAGTACTTC
TRBD1	NA	TRBV7-9	TRBJ1-2	CASSLGTGWDNGYTF	TGTGCCAGCAGCTTAGGGACAGGGTGGGATAATGGCTACACCTTC
TRBD1	once	TRBV19	TRBJ1-5	CASTGQFNQPQHF	TGTGCCTCTACGGGACAGTTCAATCAGCCCCAGCATTTT
TRBD1	NA	TRBV7-9	TRBJ2-5	CASSLAGGVETQYF	TGTGCCAGCAGCTTGGCAGGGGGCGTGGAGACCCAGTACTTC
NA	once	TRBV19	TRBJ1-5	CASSERGIGQPQHF	TGTGCCAGTAGCGAAAGGGGCATCGGACAGCCCCAGCATTTT
TRBD2	NA	TRBV2	TRBJ2-1	CASRGRLAPYNEQFF	TGTGCCAGCAGGGGAAGACTAGCACCATACAATGAGCAGTTCTTC
NA	NA	TRBV7-3	TRBJ2-7	CASSLDRRREQYF	TGTGCCAGCAGCCTCGACAGGAGGCGGGAGCAGTACTTC
NA	NA	TRBV7-9	TRBJ2-3	CASSLASTDTQYF	TGTGCCAGCAGCTTGGCCAGCACAGATACGCAGTATTTT
TRBD1	NA	TRBV19	TRBJ1-6	CASSIEGGTYNSPLHF	TGTGCCAGTAGTATAGAAGGGGGCACCTATAATTCACCCCTCCACTTT
TRBD2	NA	TRBV5-4	TRBJ2-3	CASSWIIAGGADTQYF	TGTGCCAGCAGCTGGATTATAGCGGGGGGGGCAGATACGCAGTATTTT
TRBD1	once	TRBV30	TRBJ1-2	CAWMGRDREGYTF	TGTGCCTGGATGGGCCGGGACAGGGAGGGCTACACCTTC
TRBD2	once	TRBV4-2	TRBJ2-3	CASSQVDRASGRAGASTDTQYF	TGTGCCAGCAGCCAAGTAGATCGTGCTAGCGGGAGGGCCGGGGCGAGCACAGATACGCAGTATTTT
NA	NA	TRBV11-2	TRBJ1-5	CASSLDRGMGSSNQPQHF	TGTGCCAGCAGCTTAGACAGGGGAATGGGTAGTAGCAATCAGCCCCAGCATTTT
NA	NA	TRBV27	TRBJ2-1	CASSLGAGTYNEQFF	TGTGCCAGCAGTTTAGGAGCGGGCACCTACAATGAGCAGTTCTTC
NA	NA	TRBV7-2	TRBJ2-1	CASSASRGNYNEQFF	TGTGCCAGCAGTGCAAGTCGGGGAAACTACAATGAGCAGTTCTTC
TRBD1	NA	TRBV7-8	TRBJ2-2	CASSPTGGAFGGELFF	TGTGCCAGCAGCCCGACAGGGGGCGCTTTTGGCGGGGAGCTGTTTTTT
NA	NA	TRBV25-1	TRBJ1-5	CASRAGGNQPQHF	TGTGCCAGCAGAGCAGGGGGCAATCAGCCCCAGCATTTT
NA	NA	TRBV7-3	TRBJ1-6	CASSISRNSPLHF	TGTGCCAGCAGCATATCCAGGAATTCACCCCTCCACTTT
TRBD2	NA	TRBV28	TRBJ2-2	CASSLGGMLFF	TGTGCCAGCAGTTTGGGGGGGATGTTGTTTTTT
TRBD1	NA	TRBV28	TRBJ2-7	CASSPQGAPTYEQYF	TGTGCCAGCAGTCCTCAGGGGGCGCCCACCTACGAGCAGTACTTC
NA	NA	TRBV14	TRBJ2-7	CASSDARTYEQYF	TGTGCCAGCAGCGATGCTAGGACCTACGAGCAGTACTTC
TRBD1	once	TRBV29-1	TRBJ2-5	CSGERQGVETQYF	TGCAGCGGCGAAAGACAGGGGGTGGAGACCCAGTACTTC
TRBD1	NA	TRBV6-1	TRBJ1-2	CASSLGVQGALGYTF	TGTGCCAGCAGTTTGGGCGTACAGGGGGCGTTAGGCTACACCTTC
NA	once	TRBV27	TRBJ2-7	CASSLSTGSYEQYF	TGTGCCAGCAGTTTATCAACAGGCTCCTACGAGCAGTACTTC
NA	NA	TRBV11-3	TRBJ2-7	CASSPIGHPYEQYF	TGTGCCAGCAGTCCTATTGGGCACCCCTACGAGCAGTACTTC
TRBD1	NA	TRBV6-5	TRBJ2-7	CASSFDRASYEQYF	TGTGCCAGCAGTTTTGACAGGGCTAGCTACGAGCAGTACTTC
NA	NA	TRBV10-3	TRBJ1-3	CAISDKGGTGNTIYF	TGTGCCATCAGTGACAAGGGAGGGACTGGAAACACCATATATTTT
NA	NA	TRBV19	TRBJ2-7	CASSIGAGGFEQYF	TGTGCCAGTAGTATCGGAGCTGGTGGTTTCGAGCAGTACTTC
NA	NA	TRBV11-3	TRBJ2-1	CASSRNGGQLSYNEQFF	TGTGCCAGCAGCCGGAACGGAGGGCAACTTTCCTACAATGAGCAGTTCTTC
NA	NA	TRBV20-1	TRBJ2-3	CSASFGKAQYF	TGCAGTGCTAGTTTCGGGAAGGCGCAGTATTTT
NA	once	TRBV28	TRBJ1-5	CASSFTQGGQPQHF	TGTGCCAGCAGTTTTACGCAAGGCGGTCAGCCCCAGCATTTT
NA	NA	TRBV6-1	TRBJ2-7	CASSEQGFTSGEQYF	TGTGCCAGCAGTGAACAGGGGTTTACGTCGGGCGAGCAGTACTTC
TRBD1	NA	TRBV6-4	TRBJ2-3	CASSASGTGGEGEYF	TGTGCCAGCAGTGCATCCGGGACAGGGGGTGAAGGGGAGTATTTT
TRBD2	NA	TRBV18	TRBJ2-1	CASSRRLAGGRDEQFF	TGTGCCAGCTCACGGCGACTAGCGGGAGGGAGGGATGAGCAGTTCTTC
NA	NA	TRBV27	TRBJ2-2	CASSRGTNTGELFF	TGTGCCAGCAGCAGAGGGACGAACACCGGGGAGCTGTTTTTT
TRBD2	NA	TRBV11-2	TRBJ2-5	CASSLELAGEGETQYF	TGTGCCAGCAGCTTAGAACTAGCGGGAGAGGGAGAGACCCAGTACTTC
NA	once	TRBV7-2	TRBJ2-1	CARVGEYNEQFF	TGTGCCCGCGTTGGTGAGTACAATGAGCAGTTCTTC
TRBD1	NA	TRBV30	TRBJ1-3	CAWGTDLSGNTIYF	TGTGCCTGGGGGACAGATCTCTCTGGAAACACCATATATTTT
NA	NA	TRBV2	TRBJ2-1	CASRPGTAGMLQFF	TGTGCCAGCAGGCCCGGTACCGCGGGAATGTTACAGTTCTTC
NA	NA	TRBV6-1	TRBJ2-7	CASSGDFHGEQYF	TGTGCCAGCAGTGGGGACTTCCACGGCGAGCAGTACTTC
NA	NA	TRBV6-5	TRBJ1-1	CASSYSADTEAFF	TGTGCCAGCAGTTACAGTGCAGACACTGAAGCTTTCTTT
TRBD1	NA	TRBV9	TRBJ1-2	CASSVGSQQGKDGYTF	TGTGCCAGCAGCGTAGGATCTCAACAGGGGAAGGATGGCTACACCTTC